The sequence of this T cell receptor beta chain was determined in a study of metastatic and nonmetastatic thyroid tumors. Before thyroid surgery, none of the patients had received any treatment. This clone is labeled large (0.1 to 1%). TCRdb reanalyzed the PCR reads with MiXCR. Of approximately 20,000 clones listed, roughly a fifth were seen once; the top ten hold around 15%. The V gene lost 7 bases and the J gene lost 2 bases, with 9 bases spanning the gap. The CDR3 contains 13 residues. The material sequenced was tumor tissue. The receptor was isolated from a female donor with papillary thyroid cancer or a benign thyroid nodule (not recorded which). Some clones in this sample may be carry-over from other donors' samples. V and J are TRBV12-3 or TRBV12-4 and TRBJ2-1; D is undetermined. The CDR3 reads CASTPDPYNEQFF. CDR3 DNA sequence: TGTGCCAGCACTCCGGACCCCTACAATGAGCAGTTCTTC.